The 28 T cell receptor beta chains in this list originate from one sample, sequenced in a study of blood T cell repertoires in COVID-19. Measured with immunoSEQ multiplex PCR; TCRdb has only the in-frame clones, and not every one. Counted here are about 200,000 clones, roughly 82% occurring once; the ten biggest clones make up 5% to 7%. The sequencing input was PBMCs or T cells enriched from blood (not recorded which). These receptors originate from a man in his forties with acute COVID-19.

The V and J genes are TRBV9 and TRBJ2-7; 7 bases match TRBD1. From germline, CDR1 is SGDLS and CDR2 YYNGEE. Germline trimming cut 4 bases from V and 3 bases from J; bases unmatched to any gene: 10. CDR3 length: 15 residues. CDR3 sequence reads: CASSTSDRADYEQYF. For the CDR3, the DNA is TGTGCCAGCAGCACAAGCGACAGGGCGGACTACGAGCAGTACTTC.

The chain is built from TRBV4-2 and TRBJ2-1, with 9 bases fitting TRBD2. V lost 4 bases to trimming and J lost 7 bases; unmatched junction nucleotides: 11. Germline V lookup: CDR1 LGHNA, CDR2 YNFKEQ. The CDR3 runs to 16 residues. The CDR3 nucleotides are TGTGCCAGCAGCCTTTGGAGGTCTAGCGGGAATAATGAGCAGTTCTTC. This translates into CASSLWRSSGNNEQFF.

The chain links TRBV19 to TRBJ1-4; 11 bases are a match to TRBD1. V was clipped by 6 bases and J by 7 bases; unmatched bases: 4. This CDR3 has 14 residues. CDR1 is LNHDA, CDR2 SQIVND, per germline (reference sequence). DNA of the CDR3: TGTGCCAGTAGGGACAGGGGGCGCGTTGAAAAACTGTTTTTT. This sequence encodes CASRDRGRVEKLFF.

The V gene is TRBV30, the J gene TRBJ2-7; a weak D match, TRBD1 (6 bases). Per germline, CDR1 GTSNPN and CDR2 SVGIG (reference sequence). The CDR3 extends over 14 amino acids. The V end lost 0 bases, the J end lost 2 bases, and 11 bases lay between the germline ends. The CDR3 bases are TGTGCCTGGAGTGTACAGGGCGGAACCTACGAGCAGTACTTC. It encodes CAWSVQGGTYEQYF.

J is TRBJ2-7 and V is TRBV14; 7 nucleotides match TRBD2. The CDR3 has 12 residues. The V gene's germline CDR1 is SGHDN and CDR2 FVKESK. J was trimmed by 6 bases and V by 6 bases; bases with no gene match: 5. CDR3 nucleotides: TGTGCCAGCAGGCGAGGGGAGGGCGAGCAGTACTTC. Amino acids: CASRRGEGEQYF.

The V call is TRBV5-1, the J call TRBJ1-1; 7 positions match TRBD1. Germline-derived CDR1 and CDR2 are SGHRS and YFSETQ. J was trimmed by 11 bases and V by 2 bases; bases with no gene match: 18. CDR3 length equals 16 residues. The CDR3 DNA sequence: TGCGCCAGCAGCTTCAAATTAGGGACAGACACGATTGGGGCTTTCTTT. Protein: CASSFKLGTDTIGAFF.

The genes are TRBV6-2 or TRBV6-3 and TRBJ1-2; 8 bases line up with TRBD1. Germline V gives CDR1 MNHEY, CDR2 SVGEGT. CDR3 length: 13 amino acids. The trim removed 4 bases at V and 8 bases at J, leaving 6 bases unmatched. This chain's CDR3 is CASSWTGTAGYTF. Here the CDR3 DNA reads TGTGCCAGCAGTTGGACAGGGACAGCGGGCTACACCTTC.

The chain joins TRBV28 to TRBJ1-2; 9 bases agree with TRBD1. The germline V gene encodes CDR1 MDHEN and CDR2 SYDVKM. Trimming took 3 bases from V and 5 from J; bases not matched to a gene: 13. The length of the CDR3 is 17 residues. Written as DNA, the CDR3 is TGTGCCAGCAGTTTTGGCACAGGGGGCGTCCATGCTTATGGCTACACCTTC. Its protein product is CASSFGTGGVHAYGYTF.

The chain employs TRBV4-3 and TRBJ2-3; 14 nucleotides agree with TRBD2. CDR3 size: 21 residues. J lost 2 bases, V lost 3 bases, and 16 bases had no gene match. Germline lookup yields CDR1 LGHNA and CDR2 YSLEER. The CDR3 region is CASSQEPGTVGLAGDTDTQYF. The CDR3 nucleotides are TGCGCCAGCAGCCAGGAGCCCGGGACAGTGGGACTAGCGGGAGACACAGATACGCAGTATTTT.

CDR3 sequence (DNA): TGTGCCGACAACAGGGGTGGGACTGAAGCTTTCTTT. This encodes CADNRGGTEAFF. The genes are TRBV2 and TRBJ1-1; 7 bases are a match to TRBD1. The germline gives CDR1 SNHLY, CDR2 FYNNEI. J lost 5 bases, V lost 11 bases, and 8 bases had no gene match. The CDR3 loop spans 12 amino acids.

This clone appeared a single time. The J gene is TRBJ2-7, the V gene TRBV19; TRBD2 matches at 10 bases. This CDR3 is built from 14 residues. Germline CDR1 reads LNHDA; CDR2 reads SQIVND (reference sequence). J lost 5 bases, V lost 1 base, and 2 bases had no gene match. CDR3 nucleotide sequence: TGTGCCAGTAGTATAGTCCTAGCGGGGGACGAGCAGTACTTC. It specifies CASSIVLAGDEQYF.

The V call is TRBV6-2 or TRBV6-3, the J call TRBJ2-7; 9 bases align to TRBD1. Unmatched junction bases numbered 6, after V lost 6 bases and J lost 3 bases. There are 14 residues in the CDR3. In germline, CDR1 is MNHEY, CDR2 SVGEGT. The CDR3 region has the DNA TGTGCCAGCAGCCGGACAGGGGCCATCTACGAGCAGTACTTC. Translating gives CASSRTGAIYEQYF.

The chain employs TRBV18 and TRBJ2-1; 11 bases fit TRBD2. Germline V CDR1 and CDR2: KGHSH, LQKENI. The CDR3 is 15 residues long. Unmatched junction bases numbered 3, after V lost 3 bases and J lost 5 bases. The CDR3 loop is CASSPLSGRDNEQFF. As DNA, the CDR3 is TGTGCCAGCTCACCCCTTAGCGGGAGGGACAATGAGCAGTTCTTC.

The rearrangement links TRBV29-1 to TRBJ2-3; D not certain. With 6 bases removed from V and 6 bases from J, the gap between germline ends came to 16 bases. CDR3 length: 13 residues. Germline CDR1 SQVTM, CDR2 ANQGSEA. The CDR3 spells CSVASPSYDTQYF. Here the CDR3 DNA reads TGCAGCGTCGCTAGTCCGAGTTACGATACGCAGTATTTT.

This clone was detected a few times. The chain is built from TRBV6-5 and TRBJ1-2; 8 bases map to TRBD1. The CDR3 sequence is 15 residues long. Trimming removed 6 bases from V and 6 bases from J; junction bases left unmatched: 12. Germline values: CDR1 MNHEY, CDR2 SVGAGI. CDR3 protein: CASRSRDRRTDGYTF. CDR3 in DNA: TGTGCCAGCAGAAGCCGGGACAGGCGAACTGATGGCTACACCTTC.

The chain's CDR3 is CASRVGELLETQYF. The CDR3 nucleotides are TGTGCCAGCAGAGTTGGAGAGCTGCTCGAGACCCAGTACTTC. V gene TRBV6-6 combines with J gene TRBJ2-5; D is uncertain. The germline CDR1 and CDR2 sequences are MNHNY and SVGAGI (reference sequence). Trimming left V 6 bases short and J 5 bases short, with 16 bases between. The CDR3 sequence is 14 residues long.

This clone was counted between two and nine times. The V gene is TRBV3-1 (or the pseudogene TRBV3-2), the J gene TRBJ2-1; possible D gene TRBD2, 6 bases. The CDR3 has 17 amino acids. Between the trimmed V and J ends, which lost 2 bases and 2 bases, there was a span of 16 bases. Germline V CDR1 and CDR2: LGHDT, YNNKEL (reference sequence). The CDR3 reads CASSQLPSGVAYNEQFF. The CDR3 nucleotides are TGTGCCAGCAGCCAACTACCCTCGGGAGTGGCCTACAATGAGCAGTTCTTC.

The V gene is TRBV28, the J gene TRBJ2-4; D possibly corresponds to TRBD2 (5 bases). This CDR3 is built from 14 residues. Between the trimmed V and J ends, which lost 3 bases and 1 base, there was a span of 7 bases. Germline-derived CDR1 and CDR2 are MDHEN and SYDVKM. Here the CDR3 reads CASSLTGAKNIQYF. The CDR3 nucleotides are TGTGCCAGCAGTTTGACGGGGGCCAAAAACATTCAGTACTTC.

The chain has TRBV13 and TRBJ2-3; D is perhaps TRBD2 (6 bases). This CDR3 contains 19 residues. CDR1 is PRHDT and CDR2 is FYEKMQ in the germline V gene (reference sequence). V was shortened by 0 bases and J by 0 bases, with 19 bases between the two germline ends. CDR3 in DNA: TGTGCCAGCAGCTTAGGCCAGTGGATTAGCGGAACTAGCACAGATACGCAGTATTTT. Translated: CASSLGQWISGTSTDTQYF.

The rearrangement uses TRBV6-6 and TRBJ2-7; D is perhaps TRBD2 (5 bases). CDR1 MNHNY and CDR2 SVGAGI come from the germline V gene (reference sequence). V lost 2 bases and J lost 4, with 18 bases in between. The length of the CDR3 is 16 residues. The chain's CDR3 is CASSYGSSTSTYEQYF. In DNA, the CDR3 is TGTGCCAGCAGTTACGGGAGTAGCACTTCTACTTACGAGCAGTACTTC.

This clone was seen just once. V is TRBV11-3 and J is TRBJ1-6; unclear D gene. In germline, CDR1 is SGHNT, CDR2 YENEEA. V was shortened by 4 bases and J by 5 bases, with 12 bases between the two germline ends. This CDR3 spans 15 amino acids. CDR3 region: CASSSGGRNNSPLHF. DNA for the CDR3: TGTGCCAGCAGCTCAGGCGGGAGGAATAATTCACCCCTCCACTTT.

The rearrangement joins TRBV11-2 to TRBJ1-1, with D possibly matching TRBD1 (6 bases). Trimming removed 2 bases from V and 3 bases from J, with 13 bases in between. The CDR3 is 15 amino acids. Germline loops: CDR1 SGHAT, CDR2 FQNNGV. In DNA form, the CDR3 reads TGTGCCAGCAGCTTACGCTACAGGGCGGACACTGAAGCTTTCTTT. Its protein product is CASSLRYRADTEAFF.

This chain links TRBV27 with TRBJ1-2; D uncertain. Trimming took 6 bases from V and 8 from J, leaving 16 bases between them. This CDR3 is 13 amino acids long. From germline, CDR1 is MNHEY and CDR2 SMNVEV (reference sequence). The CDR3 here is CASSRGPQGGYTF. In nucleotides, the CDR3 is TGTGCCAGCAGCCGGGGTCCCCAAGGAGGCTACACCTTC.

In the case of this clone: Other DNA sequences in this specimen translate into the identical CDR3. J is TRBJ1-2 and V is TRBV28; 8 bases are shared with TRBD1. In germline, CDR1 is MDHEN, CDR2 SYDVKM. The CDR3 runs to 13 residues. V lost 6 bases and J lost 4; bases outside the gene matches: 4. In DNA, the CDR3 is TGTGCCAGCAGCCTCGGACAGGGCTATGGCTACACCTTC. Its translation: CASSLGQGYGYTF.

This clone showed up just once. The chain is built from TRBV5-1 and TRBJ2-7; TRBD1 matches 7 bases. The V segment lost 4 bases and the J segment 0 bases; nucleotides outside the gene matches: 4. Per germline, CDR1 SGHRS and CDR2 YFSETQ. CDR3 length equals 14 residues. DNA for the CDR3: TGCGCCAGCAGCCCCCGGGACAGCTCCTACGAGCAGTACTTC. The encoded protein is CASSPRDSSYEQYF.

V gene TRBV25-1 combines with J gene TRBJ2-5; the match to TRBD2 covers 7 bases. The V segment lost 6 bases and the J segment 2 bases; nucleotides outside the gene matches: 6. The CDR3 has 14 amino acids. CDR1 is MGHDK and CDR2 is SYGVNS in the germline V gene. The CDR3 reads CASRLAQPQETQYF. The CDR3 nucleotides read TGTGCCAGCAGACTAGCGCAGCCACAAGAGACCCAGTACTTC.

The chain is built from TRBV7-9 and TRBJ1-5; no clear D gene. V was trimmed by 2 bases and J by 3 bases, leaving 5 bases between them. The CDR3 extends over 13 amino acids. Germline CDR1 reads SEHNR; CDR2 reads FQNEAQ (reference sequence). CDR3 in amino acids: CASSLSTNQPQHF. In DNA, the CDR3 is TGTGCCAGCAGCTTAAGCACCAATCAGCCCCAGCATTTT.

The V and J genes are TRBV27 and TRBJ2-7; 8 bases agree with TRBD1. Germline trimming cut 5 bases from V and 7 bases from J; bases unmatched to any gene: 16. The germline V gene encodes CDR1 MNHEY and CDR2 SMNVEV (reference sequence). The CDR3 is 16 amino acids. CDR3 nucleotides: TGTGCCAGCAGTATTATTCCGGGACAGGCCCTATGGGAGCAGTACTTC. It encodes CASSIIPGQALWEQYF.